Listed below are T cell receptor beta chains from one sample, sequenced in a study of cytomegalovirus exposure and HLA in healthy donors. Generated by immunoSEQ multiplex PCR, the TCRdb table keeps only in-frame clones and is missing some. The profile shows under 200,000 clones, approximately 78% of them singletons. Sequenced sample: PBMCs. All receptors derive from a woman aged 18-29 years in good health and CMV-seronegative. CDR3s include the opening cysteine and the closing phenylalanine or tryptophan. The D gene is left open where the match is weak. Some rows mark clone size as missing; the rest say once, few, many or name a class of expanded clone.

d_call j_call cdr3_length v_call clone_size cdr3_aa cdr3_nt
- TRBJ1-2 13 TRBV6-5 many CASSYSGVYGYTF TGTGCCAGCAGTTACTCAGGGGTCTATGGCTACACCTTC
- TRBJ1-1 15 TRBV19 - CASRWAMTANTEAFF TGTGCCAGTAGGTGGGCCATGACAGCGAACACTGAAGCTTTCTTT
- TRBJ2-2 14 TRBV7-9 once CASSLVSDTGELFF TGTGCCAGCAGCTTAGTTTCAGACACCGGGGAGCTGTTTTTT
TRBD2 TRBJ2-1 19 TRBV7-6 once CASSFGTSGRVGGYNEQFF TGTGCCAGCAGCTTCGGGACTAGCGGGAGGGTCGGTGGATACAATGAGCAGTTCTTC
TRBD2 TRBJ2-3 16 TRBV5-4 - CASSLGRLAGGDTQYF TGTGCCAGCAGCTTGGGTCGGCTAGCGGGGGGGGATACGCAGTATTTT
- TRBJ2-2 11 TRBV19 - CASNKRAELFF TGTGCCAGTAACAAGCGGGCAGAGCTGTTTTTT
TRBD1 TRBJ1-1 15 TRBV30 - CAWSVGTGMDTEAFF TGTGCCTGGAGTGTAGGGACAGGGATGGACACTGAAGCTTTCTTT
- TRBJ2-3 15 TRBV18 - CASSPPGVSTDTQYF TGTGCCAGCTCACCACCGGGCGTAAGCACAGATACGCAGTATTTT
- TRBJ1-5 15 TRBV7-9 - CSSSPLEVRNQPQHF TGTTCCAGCAGCCCTTTGGAGGTGAGGAATCAGCCCCAGCATTTT
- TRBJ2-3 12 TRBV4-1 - CASSQISDTQYF TGCGCCAGCAGCCAAATCTCCGATACGCAGTATTTT
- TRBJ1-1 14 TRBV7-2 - CASSLVAVNTEAFF TGTGCCAGCAGCTTAGTGGCGGTGAACACTGAAGCTTTCTTT
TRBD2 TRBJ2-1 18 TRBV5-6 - CASSPVGLAGGPGNEQFF TGTGCCAGCAGCCCTGTGGGACTAGCGGGAGGGCCGGGCAATGAGCAGTTCTTC
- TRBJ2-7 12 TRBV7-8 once CASSWDKSEQYF TGTGCCAGCAGCTGGGACAAGAGCGAGCAGTACTTC
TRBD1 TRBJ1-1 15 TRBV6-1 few CASSVRQGMNTEAFF TGTGCCAGCAGTGTTCGACAGGGCATGAACACTGAAGCTTTCTTT
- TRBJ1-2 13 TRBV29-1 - CSVEQVGLYGYTF TGCAGCGTTGAACAGGTCGGCCTCTATGGCTACACCTTC
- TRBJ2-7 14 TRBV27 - CASKFELGSDEQYF TGTGCCAGCAAATTCGAGTTAGGGAGCGACGAGCAGTACTTC
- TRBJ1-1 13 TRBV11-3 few CASSPRDTSEAFF TGTGCCAGCAGTCCCCGGGACACCTCTGAAGCTTTCTTT
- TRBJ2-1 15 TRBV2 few CASMGAGGVYNEQFF TGTGCCAGCATGGGGGCGGGTGGGGTTTACAATGAGCAGTTCTTC
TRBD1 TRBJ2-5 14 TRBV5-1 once CASWDRGAGETQYF TGCGCCAGCTGGGACAGGGGTGCGGGAGAGACCCAGTACTTC
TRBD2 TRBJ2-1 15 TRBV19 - CASTSSSGSYGEQFF TGTGCCAGTACCAGCTCTAGCGGGAGCTATGGTGAGCAGTTCTTC
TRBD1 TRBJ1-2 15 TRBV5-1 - CASSLEGAYDYGYTF TGCGCCAGCAGCTTAGAGGGGGCGTACGACTATGGCTACACCTTC
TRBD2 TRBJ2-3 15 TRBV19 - CASTPTSGRTDTQYF TGTGCCAGTACCCCGACTAGCGGGAGGACAGATACGCAGTATTTT
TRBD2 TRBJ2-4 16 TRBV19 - CASSIRTTASGGIQYF TGTGCCAGTAGTATCCGAACTACGGCCTCGGGGGGCATTCAGTACTTC
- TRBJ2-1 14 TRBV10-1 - CASSVRHGGNEQFF TGCGCCAGCAGTGTTAGACATGGTGGGAATGAGCAGTTCTTC
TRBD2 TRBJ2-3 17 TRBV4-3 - CASSQERTSGGTDTQYF TGCGCCAGCAGCCAAGAAAGAACTAGCGGCGGCACAGATACGCAGTATTTT
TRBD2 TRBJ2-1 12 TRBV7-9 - CGIEREGNEQFF TGTGGCATCGAGCGGGAGGGCAATGAGCAGTTCTTC
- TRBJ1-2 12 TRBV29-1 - CSVLQADYGYTF TGCAGCGTGTTACAGGCGGACTATGGCTACACCTTC
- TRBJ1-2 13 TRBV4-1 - CASSQAHGDGYTF TGCGCCAGCAGCCAAGCCCACGGGGATGGCTACACCTTC
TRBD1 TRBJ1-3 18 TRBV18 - CASSPIGTGGLSGNTIYF TGTGCCAGCTCACCAATTGGGACAGGGGGCCTCTCTGGAAACACCATATATTTT
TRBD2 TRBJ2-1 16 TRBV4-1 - CASSQGRLAVYNEQFF TGCGCCAGCAGCCAAGGCCGACTAGCGGTGTACAATGAGCAGTTCTTC
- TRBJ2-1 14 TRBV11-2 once CASTGGAVYNEQFF TGTGCCAGCACTGGCGGCGCGGTCTACAATGAGCAGTTCTTC
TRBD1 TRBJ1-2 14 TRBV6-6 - CASSIPGQGSGYTF TGTGCCAGCAGTATACCGGGACAGGGGAGTGGCTACACCTTC
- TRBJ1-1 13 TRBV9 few CASSVGGKTEAFF TGTGCCAGCAGCGTTGGCGGGAAGACTGAAGCTTTCTTT
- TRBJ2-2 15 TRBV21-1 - CASSPGGLERGELFF TGTGCCAGCAGCCCGGGGGGCCTTGAACGAGGGGAGCTGTTTTTT
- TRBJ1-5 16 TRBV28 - CASSPRTSFSNQPQHF TGTGCCAGCAGTCCGCGGACAAGTTTTAGCAATCAGCCCCAGCATTTT
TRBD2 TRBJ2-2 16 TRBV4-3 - CASSREAGVYTGELFF TGCGCCAGCAGCCGGGAAGCGGGAGTTTATACCGGGGAGCTGTTTTTT
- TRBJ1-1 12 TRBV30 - CAWSVQDTEAFF TGTGCCTGGAGTGTACAGGACACTGAAGCTTTCTTT
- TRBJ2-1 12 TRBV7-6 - CASSLTGNEQFF TGTGCCAGCAGCTTAACCGGCAATGAGCAGTTCTTC
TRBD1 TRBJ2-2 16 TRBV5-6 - CASSWKDRGGTGELFF TGTGCCAGCAGCTGGAAGGACAGGGGCGGGACCGGGGAGCTGTTTTTT
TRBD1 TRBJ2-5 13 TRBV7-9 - CASSSAGGETQYF TGTGCCAGCAGCTCGGCAGGGGGTGAGACCCAGTACTTC
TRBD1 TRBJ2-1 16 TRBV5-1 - CASRTPSGGYGNEQFF TGCGCCAGCAGGACTCCCTCAGGGGGATACGGCAATGAGCAGTTCTTC
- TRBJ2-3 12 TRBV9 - CASSRDSWEQYF TGTGCCAGCAGCAGGGACTCCTGGGAGCAGTATTTT
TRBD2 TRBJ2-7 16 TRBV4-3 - CASSQARLAGAYEQYF TGCGCCAGCAGCCAAGCCCGACTAGCGGGAGCCTACGAGCAGTACTTC
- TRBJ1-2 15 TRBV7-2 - CASSIPGNRGGGYTF TGTGCCAGCAGCATACCCGGGAATCGTGGTGGTGGCTACACCTTC
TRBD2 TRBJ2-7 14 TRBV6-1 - CASRGLGYSYEQYF TGTGCCAGCAGGGGACTAGGATACTCCTACGAGCAGTACTTC
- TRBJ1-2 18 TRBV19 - CASNTLLRTEVAVSGYTF TGTGCCAGTAACACCCTCCTTCGGACAGAAGTGGCCGTAAGTGGCTACACCTTC
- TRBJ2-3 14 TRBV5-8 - CATERASVQDTQYF TGTGCCACCGAGAGGGCTAGCGTGCAAGATACGCAGTATTTT
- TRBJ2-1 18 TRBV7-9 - CASSNRDFTLSSYNEQFF TGTGCCAGCAGCAACCGGGACTTCACCCTGAGCTCCTACAATGAGCAGTTCTTC
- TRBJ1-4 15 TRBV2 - CASSPLDRNNEKLFF TGTGCCAGCAGTCCCCTTGACAGGAACAATGAAAAACTGTTTTTT
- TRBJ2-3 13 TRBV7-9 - CASISRPTDTQYF TGTGCCAGCATTTCCCGTCCCACAGATACGCAGTATTTT
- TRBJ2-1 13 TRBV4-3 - CASSQDLRNEQFF TGCGCCAGCAGCCAAGATCTCCGCAATGAGCAGTTCTTC
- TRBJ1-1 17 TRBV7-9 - CASSSMVVGVSNAEAFF TGTGCCAGCAGCTCGATGGTAGTAGGGGTTTCGAACGCTGAAGCTTTCTTT
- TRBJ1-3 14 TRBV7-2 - CASSAAGAGNTIYF TGTGCCAGCAGCGCAGCCGGGGCTGGAAACACCATATATTTT